The next 15 T cell receptor beta chains were all read from a single sample in a study of tumor-infiltrating lymphocytes in primary liver carcinoma. A constant-region primer primed TCR beta cDNA synthesis from about 530 ng of total RNA. Three-round nested multiplex PCR performed with slightly modified ARM-PCR produced the TCR beta libraries. A C-beta reverse primer was combined with TRBV1-TRBV30 forward primers in the first two PCR rounds, and each round had about 10 cycles. From the multiplex PCR reads, TCRdb called clonotypes with MiXCR, one entry per CDR3 protein. The sample carries around 330,000 distinct CDR3 sequences, roughly 60% recorded once. Blood RNA originated from unsorted whole blood, with germline DNA additionally extracted. The sample taken for sequencing was peripheral blood. The source of these receptors is a man between 35 and 55 years old with primary liver carcinoma and hepatitis B virus infection.

As to this clonotype: A much larger clone differs from this one at a single base, so this may be a read error. This CDR3 is CASSRETGRSSPLHF. In nucleotides, the CDR3 is TGTGCCAGCAGCCGAGAGACAGGACGAAGTTCACCCCTCCACTTT. V and J are TRBV4-2 and TRBJ1-6; D is perhaps TRBD1 (6 bases). Trimming pared 4 bases from V and 9 bases from J, leaving 16 bases between. CDR1 and CDR2 (germline): LGHNA, YNFKEQ. CDR3 size: 15 residues.

This clonotype was picked up one time. Compared with germline, one end of the junction differs, possibly owing to a read error. The chain has TRBV29-1 and TRBJ2-5, with 10 bases identical to TRBD2. Germline CDR1 is SQVTM and CDR2 is ANQGSEA. This CDR3 is 17 amino acids long. The CDR3 region has the DNA TGCAGTGTTGACCCCTCTCGCGGACTAGCGGTCCAAGAGACCAAGTACTTC. It encodes CSVDPSRGLAVQETKYF.

V and J are TRBV12-3 or TRBV12-4 and TRBJ1-1; D is uncertain. Trimming removed 1 base from V and 3 bases from J, with 9 bases in between. This CDR3 comprises 14 residues. The chain's CDR3 is CASSLEGRDTEAFF. CDR3 bases: TGTGCCAGCAGTTTAGAAGGGAGGGACACTGAAGCTTTCTTT.

In regard to this clonotype: A much larger clone lies one base from this, so it may be a read error. The chain uses TRBV6-1 and TRBJ1-1; 11 bases map to TRBD1. Germline loops: CDR1 MNHNS, CDR2 SASEGT. The CDR3 totals 14 residues. The DNA of the CDR3 is TGTGCCAGCAGCTGGGACAGGGGGAACATTGAAGCTTTCTTT. Translated, it gives CASSWDRGNIEAFF.

The chain has TRBV5-1 and TRBJ2-6; no reliable D call. This CDR3 comprises 15 residues. Trimming removed 7 bases at V and 0 bases at J, with 11 bases between. CDR1 and CDR2 (germline): SGHRS, YFSETQ. CDR3 sequence (DNA): TGCGCCAGCGGTCTAACTTCCTCTGGGGCCAACGTCCTGACTTTC. Encoded protein: CASGLTSSGANVLTF.

A word on this clonotype: A single base separates this from a much larger clone, so it may be a read error. The chain recombines TRBV7-8 with TRBJ2-1; D not certain. CDR1 is SGHVS and CDR2 is FQNEAQ in the germline V gene. Trimming removed 2 bases from V and 12 bases from J, with 14 bases in between. The CDR3 sequence is 13 residues long. The chain's CDR3 is CASSLRLQSVQFF. The CDR3 DNA is TGTGCCAGCAGCTTAAGACTGCAGAGTGTGCAGTTCTTC.

In the case of this clonotype: The junction and the germline gene differ at one end; a read error may be behind it. This sequence joins TRBV29-1 and TRBJ1-4, with a possible D match to TRBD1 (5 bases). The CDR3 covers 15 residues. CDR1 SQVTM and CDR2 ANQGSEA come from the germline V gene. CDR3 sequence reads: CNVDGGRGAGERLFF. DNA of the CDR3: TGCAACGTTGACGGAGGTCGGGGAGCGGGGGAAAGACTGTTTTTT.

The chain couples TRBV13 to TRBJ2-3; a weak D match, TRBD1 (7 bases). The CDR3 is 18 residues long. The germline gives CDR1 PRHDT, CDR2 FYEKMQ (reference sequence). Trimming left V 2 bases short and J 4 bases short, with 22 bases between. CDR3 nucleotides: TGTGCCAGCAGCTTAAGGAGGGGGCGAGGGACTTCAGCAGATACGCAGTATTTT. Protein: CASSLRRGRGTSADTQYF.

CDR3 residues: CASSLPPRFDEQFF. Here the CDR3 DNA reads TGTGCCAGCAGCTTACCGCCACGGTTCGATGAGCAGTTCTTC. This chain links TRBV7-9 with TRBJ2-1; D unresolved. The V gene's germline CDR1 is SEHNR and CDR2 FQNEAQ (reference sequence). V was trimmed by 2 bases and J by 8 bases, leaving 13 bases between them. This CDR3 region has 14 residues.

The V and J genes are TRBV7-9 and TRBJ2-7; 9 bases map to TRBD1. The V segment lost 4 bases and the J segment 3 bases; nucleotides outside the gene matches: 7. This CDR3 is built from 15 residues. The germline CDR1 and CDR2 sequences are SEHNR and FQNEAQ (reference sequence). The CDR3 DNA is TGTGCCAGCAGCTCCACAGGGGGCAAGTTCTACGAGCAGTACTTC. Translating it yields CASSSTGGKFYEQYF.

The rearrangement uses TRBV14 and TRBJ2-2, with D possibly matching TRBD1 (5 bases). V shed 1 base and J shed 5 bases, with 8 bases lying between them. This CDR3 is built from 14 residues. Germline V gene data show CDR1 as SGHDN and CDR2 as FVKESK. The chain's CDR3 is CASSQGRVTGELFF. CDR3 in DNA: TGTGCCAGCAGCCAAGGCAGGGTAACCGGGGAGCTGTTTTTT.

In the case of this clonotype: At one boundary the junction diverges from the germline segment, which might be a read error. The chain combines TRBV6-5 with TRBJ2-7; 7 positions agree with TRBD1. The germline CDR1 and CDR2 sequences are MNHEY and SVGAGI. This CDR3 contains 16 residues. CDR3 residues: CASSYSTGVAFYEQYF. In DNA form, the CDR3 reads TGTGCCAGCAGTTACTCCACAGGGGTCGCCTTCTACGAGCAATACTTC.

This clonotype has more than one count but fewer than ten. This sequence joins TRBV5-1 and TRBJ2-1, with a possible D match to TRBD2 (6 bases). Trimming removed 2 bases from V and 7 bases from J, with 16 bases in between. The CDR3 has 15 amino acids. Per germline, CDR1 SGHRS and CDR2 YFSETQ. The CDR3 spells CASSFGTVGSNEQFF. CDR3 DNA: TGCGCCAGCAGCTTCGGGACTGTGGGCTCTAATGAGCAGTTCTTC.

As to this clonotype: This could be a read error, since a much larger clone is one nucleotide away. The V and J genes are TRBV12-3 or TRBV12-4 and TRBJ2-1; 8 bases are a match to TRBD2. J lost 4 bases, V lost 8 bases, and 7 bases had no gene match. CDR3 size: 14 residues. CDR3 DNA: TGTGCCAGCGGTTCGTTAGCGGGGTACAATGAGCAGTTCTTC. Amino acids: CASGSLAGYNEQFF.

As regards this clonotype: This may come from a read error, since a much larger clone is one base off. The rearrangement joins TRBV5-4 to TRBJ2-7; D call uncertain. CDR1 is SGHNT, CDR2 YYREEE, per germline (reference sequence). The V gene lost 9 bases and the J gene lost 3 bases, with 10 bases spanning the gap. The CDR3 is 11 residues long. The CDR3 protein is CANGAHYEQYF. CDR3 nucleotide sequence: TGTGCCAATGGTGCCCACTACGAGCAGTACTTC.